The entry below gives a single T cell receptor (beta chain) sequence along with its context. This CDR3 has 14 residues. Germline values: CDR1 MNHEY, CDR2 SMNVEV (reference sequence). V shed 3 bases and J shed 2 bases, with 9 bases lying between them. The sample belongs to a study of blood T cell repertoires in COVID-19. The overall study: The analysed material was cDNA or gDNA that came from T cells, B-cell-depleted T cells, or PBMCs.

The protocol was immunoSEQ multiplex PCR, while the TCRdb copy is restricted to in-frame clones and leaves out a portion. The table has about 170,000 clones, approximately 86% seen once. The rearrangement links TRBV27 to TRBJ2-3; possibly TRBD2 for D (5 bases). Sequencing input: peripheral blood. This clonotype was obtained from a woman aged 80 or over with COVID-19, enrolled during active disease. This CDR3 is CASSFPGFTDTQYF. The CDR3 nucleotides are TGTGCCAGCAGTTTTCCGGGGTTCACAGATACGCAGTATTTT.